A selection of T cell receptor beta chains follows, all from one sample in a study of shared clonotypes between healthy human individuals. Profiled with immunoSEQ multiplex PCR; TCRdb holds only in-frame clones, not every one. The sample includes roughly 2.6 million clones, about 92% of them seen just once. The specimen was naive CD4+ T cells sorted from blood. The receptors originated from a man between 18 and 35 years old in good health. Each CDR3 is given with its conserved first and last residue. Fields, in order: CDR3 protein, CDR3 DNA, V gene, D gene, clone size, J gene. D genes are given only for firm matches. Clone size appears in some rows only: once, few, many, or a class for an expanded clone.

CAWSVVLAGNIQYF,TGTGCCTGGAGTGTAGTCCTAGCAGGAAACATTCAGTACTTC,TRBV30,.,.,TRBJ2-4
CASSPLRDTTGHEQYF,TGTGCCAGTAGTCCCCTACGGGACACCACGGGCCACGAGCAGTACTTC,TRBV19,.,.,TRBJ2-7
CASTLARPTGELFF,TGTGCCAGCACCTTAGCGAGACCCACCGGGGAGCTGTTTTTT,TRBV5-8,.,.,TRBJ2-2
CASSPTSDSYNEQFF,TGTGCCAGCAGCCCAACTAGCGACTCCTACAATGAGCAGTTCTTC,TRBV9,TRBD2,.,TRBJ2-1
CASSIEPSDSPLHF,TGTGCCAGTAGTATTGAACCGTCTGATTCACCCCTCCACTTT,TRBV19,.,once,TRBJ1-6
CASSQDMVGGDSPLHF,TGCGCCAGCAGCCAAGATATGGTTGGGGGTGATTCACCCCTCCACTTT,TRBV4-1,.,.,TRBJ1-6
CASSTYGGETQYF,TGTGCCAGCAGTACTTATGGGGGGGAGACCCAGTACTTC,TRBV2,.,.,TRBJ2-5
CASSQGGWRDSSYEQYF,TGCGCCAGCAGCCAAGGGGGTTGGAGAGACAGCTCCTACGAGCAGTACTTC,TRBV4-1,.,.,TRBJ2-7
CASSEGGLAGVNEQFF,TGCGCCAGCAGTGAAGGGGGACTAGCGGGGGTGAATGAGCAGTTCTTC,TRBV10-1,TRBD2,.,TRBJ2-1
CASSPISGGPGTQYF,TGTGCCAGCAGTCCTATTTCCGGGGGCCCCGGTACGCAGTATTTT,TRBV2,.,.,TRBJ2-3
CASSGYGGNTEAFF,TGTGCCAGCAGTGGATACGGTGGGAACACTGAAGCTTTCTTT,TRBV25-1,.,.,TRBJ1-1
CAWSRDFSNTEAFF,TGTGCCTGGAGTCGGGACTTTTCGAACACTGAAGCTTTCTTT,TRBV30,.,.,TRBJ1-1
CASSPPGGEQETQYF,TGTGCCAGCAGCCCTCCCGGAGGTGAACAAGAGACCCAGTACTTC,TRBV28,.,.,TRBJ2-5
CASSLGSRSGSSYEQYF,TGTGCCAGCAGCCTTGGATCGAGGAGCGGGAGCTCCTACGAGCAGTACTTC,TRBV5-4,TRBD2,.,TRBJ2-7
CASSLSSGLYEQYF,TGTGCCAGCTCACTGTCTAGCGGGCTCTACGAGCAGTACTTC,TRBV18,TRBD2,.,TRBJ2-7